The following is a T cell receptor beta chain sequence with its context. This clonotype was seen more than once but under ten times. Its recognized antigen is unknown. The input lacks base qualities; no much larger clone sits a single base away. Taken from the germline V gene (reference sequence), the CDR1 and CDR2 loops are SEHNR and FQNEAQ. Here V drops 4 bases and J drops 3 bases, and the junction holds 6 bases not matched to any gene. Its CDR3 holds 15 amino acids, cysteine through phenylalanine. Just the 45-base CDR3 DNA is kept, in frame starting at base 1. TCRdb lists the instrument as Illumina HiSeq 2500. Quantitative 5'-RACE with molecular barcodes was the method used to prepare the TCR beta libraries. Per the source publication's procedure: A new computational method based on a probabilistic model of VDJ rearrangement was used to identify disease-linked TCR variants. Using fastp trimming at Q25 and MiXCR clonotype assembly, TCRdb reanalyzed the public sequencing data and kept in-frame beta chains. One record per CDR3 amino acid sequence lists the most common genes and DNA. TCRdb's processing, not the authors' own work, is the source of the V and J calls. For this sample the table gives 150,000 or so distinct CDR3 sequences, of which 15% to 20% were detected only once. The ten largest clones capture over 7% of the sample.

The data were obtained in a study of CD8 T cells in ankylosing spondylitis (dated by TCRdb to between 2016 and 2019). Regarding the research as a whole: The study set out to find disease-linked TCR variants by profiling T cell receptor beta repertoires in ankylosing spondylitis patients and healthy donors. The full study cohort was made up of 25 to 30 ankylosing spondylitis patients and roughly 100 healthy donors. Peripheral blood was sampled, and synovial fluid was also collected from ankylosing spondylitis patients. What the authors observed across the whole study: A TCR beta motif of several highly homologous amino acid variants appeared characteristic of blood from ankylosing spondylitis patients. The disease-linked clones were reported as significantly enriched in matched synovial fluid samples from ankylosing spondylitis patients. Some TCR beta motif variants had previously been reported in synovial fluid and blood of reactive arthritis patients, which suggested common disease-initiation mechanisms. The disease-linked clones had a CD8+ phenotype and were found at relatively low frequencies in peripheral blood.

Source material: blood, either unsorted or a sorted T cell fraction (not recorded which). The rearranged chain carries TRBV7-9 and TRBJ1-1, with TRBD1 identical over 9 junction bases. The TCR sequence derives from a male donor with ankylosing spondylitis or in good health (not recorded which). The DNA sequence reads TGTGCCAGCAGCTACACAGGGGGCGCGGACACTGAAGCTTTCTTT. Translation gives CASSYTGGADTEAFF.